These 9 T cell receptor beta chains share one sample of origin, sequenced in a study of radiation and T cells in renal cell carcinoma (dated by TCRdb to the early 2020s). The method was the immunoSEQ multiplex PCR assay. Drawn from immuneACCESS, this table holds only the in-frame rearrangements with V and J called that TCRdb kept. Clones are partly lost; checked studies trace under half to an unresolved V gene and leave the rest unexplained. Within this sample are roughly 92,000 clones, with 84% of them counted one time only. Of the sample, about 7.2% is held by the ten largest clones. What the time point label conveys for this sample: blood 4 weeks post-SBRT, at nephrectomy. The meaning of the sample's treatment or condition label: 15 Gy SBRT to primary tumor, nephrectomy 4 weeks later. The source material was blood, sampled from a patient whose treatment included radiotherapy and nephrectomy. The receptors originated from a man in his 60s with renal cell carcinoma.

The chain uses TRBV5-6 and TRBJ1-5, with 7 bases identical to TRBD1. This CDR3 has 15 amino acids. The V and J ends lost 4 bases and 3 bases, in that order; junction bases with no gene match: 7. Germline values: CDR1 SGHDT, CDR2 YYEEEE. CDR3 residues: CASSPGRGFNQPQHF. The CDR3, as DNA: TGTGCCAGCAGCCCCGGCAGGGGGTTCAATCAGCCCCAGCATTTT. Based on the CDR3 plus reference TRBV5-6 and TRBJ1-5, the full variable domain is DAGVTQSPTHLIKTRGQQVTLRCSPKSGHDTVSWYQQALGQGPQFIFQYYEEEERQRGNFPDRFSGHQFPNYSSELNVNALLLGDSALYLCASSPGRGFNQPQHFGDGTRLSIL.

The V and J genes are TRBV9 and TRBJ1-1; D is possibly TRBD1 (5 bases). In germline, CDR1 is SGDLS, CDR2 YYNGEE. This CDR3 region has 14 residues. Trimming took off 6 bases at V and 1 base at J, with 13 bases between the two ends. The CDR3 coding sequence is TGTGCCAGCACCCAGGGCCCAGGGAACACTGAAGCTTTCTTT. Translating gives CASTQGPGNTEAFF.

The V and J genes are TRBV6-1 and TRBJ2-7; 10 bases align to TRBD1. V dropped 2 bases and J dropped 8; count of bases not matched to a gene: 9. The CDR3 totals 15 residues. The germline gives CDR1 MNHNS, CDR2 SASEGT. The CDR3 here is CASSETGQGYTKQYF. The CDR3 DNA follows: TGTGCCAGCAGTGAAACGGGACAGGGGTATACGAAGCAGTACTTC.

The chain has TRBV7-4 and TRBJ1-5; D is ambiguous. The CDR3 is 17 residues long. Germline CDR1 and CDR2: SGHVT and SQSDAQ. Trimming stripped 5 bases from V and 3 bases from J, with 20 bases between. This chain's CDR3 is CASSPPGLRGPNQPQHF. In DNA form, the CDR3 reads TGTGCCAGCAGCCCACCCGGCCTCCGAGGGCCCAATCAGCCCCAGCATTTT.

The J gene is TRBJ1-4, the V gene TRBV2; D uncertain. There are 13 residues in the CDR3. CDR1 and CDR2 (germline): SNHLY, FYNNEI. Trimming left V 7 bases short and J 6 bases short, with 12 bases between. In nucleotides, the CDR3 is TGTGCCAGCAATCCGGAAAGGGATGAAAAACTGTTTTTT. It encodes CASNPERDEKLFF.

This chain uses TRBV4-1 with TRBJ1-5, with 7 bases matching TRBD1. The ends lost 2 bases at V and 5 bases at J; junction bases unmatched: 9. Germline values: CDR1 MGHRA, CDR2 YSYEKL. The CDR3 is 16 amino acids. For the CDR3, the DNA is TGCGCCAGCAGCCAAAGGGGACAGATGCCTTATCAGCCCCAGCATTTT. It yields the protein CASSQRGQMPYQPQHF.

The chain has TRBV5-3 and TRBJ2-3; 8 bases line up with TRBD1. TRBV5-3 is an ORF; its function is uncertain. The CDR3 is made up of 14 amino acids. V was pared by 0 bases and J by 4 bases, with 1 base of the junction left unmatched. The CDR3 spells CARSLARGPDTQYF. CDR3 sequence (DNA): TGTGCCAGAAGCTTGGCCAGGGGGCCAGATACGCAGTATTTT.

This chain joins TRBV19 and TRBJ1-5, with D uncertain. Germline assignment: CDR1 LNHDA and CDR2 SQIVND (reference sequence). With 3 bases removed from V and 0 bases from J, the gap between germline ends came to 9 bases. The CDR3 runs 15 residues. The CDR3 nucleotides are TGTGCCAGTAGTATGGGTATTGATAGCAATCAGCCCCAGCATTTT. Translation gives CASSMGIDSNQPQHF.

The J gene is TRBJ2-5, the V gene TRBV30; 11 nucleotides line up with TRBD2. The trim removed 1 base at V and 1 base at J, leaving 2 bases unmatched. Germline CDR1 GTSNPN, CDR2 SVGIG (reference sequence). The length of the CDR3 is 15 residues. The CDR3 spells CAWSAGTSGQETQYF. CDR3 sequence (DNA): TGTGCCTGGAGTGCCGGGACTAGCGGCCAAGAGACCCAGTACTTC.